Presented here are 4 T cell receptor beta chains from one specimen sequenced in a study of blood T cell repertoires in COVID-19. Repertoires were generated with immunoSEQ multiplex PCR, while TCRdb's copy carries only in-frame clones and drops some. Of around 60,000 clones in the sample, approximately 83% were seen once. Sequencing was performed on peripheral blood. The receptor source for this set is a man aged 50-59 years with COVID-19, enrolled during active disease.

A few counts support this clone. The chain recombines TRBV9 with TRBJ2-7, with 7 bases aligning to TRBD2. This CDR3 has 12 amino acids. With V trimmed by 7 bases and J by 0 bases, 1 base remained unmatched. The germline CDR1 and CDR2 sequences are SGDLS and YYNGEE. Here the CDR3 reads CASGGSSYEQYF. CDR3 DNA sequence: TGTGCCAGCGGCGGGAGCTCCTACGAGCAGTACTTC.

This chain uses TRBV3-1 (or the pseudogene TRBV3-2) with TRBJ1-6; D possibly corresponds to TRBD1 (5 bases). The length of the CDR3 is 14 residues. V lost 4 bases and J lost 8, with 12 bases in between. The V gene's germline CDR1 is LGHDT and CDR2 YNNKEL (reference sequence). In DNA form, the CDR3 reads TGTGCCAGCAGCCTTTCCCAGGGCTATTCACCCCTCCACTTT. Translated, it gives CASSLSQGYSPLHF.

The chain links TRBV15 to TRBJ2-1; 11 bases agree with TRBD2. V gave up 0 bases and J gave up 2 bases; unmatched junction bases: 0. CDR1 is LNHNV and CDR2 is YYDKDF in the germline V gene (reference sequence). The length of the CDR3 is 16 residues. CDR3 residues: CATSREGLAAYNEQFF. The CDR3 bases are TGTGCCACCAGCAGAGAGGGACTAGCGGCCTACAATGAGCAGTTCTTC.

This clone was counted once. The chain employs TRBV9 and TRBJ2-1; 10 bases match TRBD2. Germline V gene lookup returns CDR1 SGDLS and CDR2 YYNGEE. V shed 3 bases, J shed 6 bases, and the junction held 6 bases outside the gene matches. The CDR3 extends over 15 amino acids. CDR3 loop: CASSGSGRAFNEQFF. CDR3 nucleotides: TGTGCCAGCAGCGGAAGCGGGAGGGCCTTCAATGAGCAGTTCTTC.